This TCR beta chain emerged from a study of response to subunit inactivated influenza vaccine. TCRdb processed the RT-PCR reads anew with MiXCR; each CDR3 protein has one entry. Here the sample spans roughly 160,000 distinct CDR3 sequences, approximately 12% being singletons. CDR3 length equals 13 residues. CDR1 and CDR2 (germline): SGHRS, YFSETQ. Trimming cost V 1 base and J 4 bases; bases outside gene matches: 2. With respect to this clonotype: Its antigen is still unknown.

General study results and limits: Every seasonal influenza vaccination brings in few new T cells, the authors suggested.

The receptor's source is a man aged 45 to 70 who received an inactivated influenza vaccine. V usage is TRBV5-1 and J usage is TRBJ2-7; the match to TRBD1 covers 7 bases. The source material was CD8+ T cells sorted from PBMCs, sampled around 2 years after vaccination. CDR3: CASSLRQGYEQYF. In DNA form, the CDR3 reads TGCGCCAGCAGCTTGCGACAGGGTTACGAGCAGTACTTC.